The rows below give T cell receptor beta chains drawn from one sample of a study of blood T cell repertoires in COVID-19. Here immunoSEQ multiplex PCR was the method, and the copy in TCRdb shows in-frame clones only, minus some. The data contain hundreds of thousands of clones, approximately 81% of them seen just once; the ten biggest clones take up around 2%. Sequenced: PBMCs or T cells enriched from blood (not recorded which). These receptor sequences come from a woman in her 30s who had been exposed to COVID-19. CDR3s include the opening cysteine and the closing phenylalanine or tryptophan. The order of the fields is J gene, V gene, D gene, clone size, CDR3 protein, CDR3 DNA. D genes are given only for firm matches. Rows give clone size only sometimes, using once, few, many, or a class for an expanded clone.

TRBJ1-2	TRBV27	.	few	CATLDSLTGGYGYTF	TGTGCCACCCTAGATAGTCTAACAGGTGGCTATGGCTACACCTTC
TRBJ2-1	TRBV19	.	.	CASSTFRGNNEQFF	TGTGCCAGTAGTACATTCCGGGGTAACAATGAGCAGTTCTTC
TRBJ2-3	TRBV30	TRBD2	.	CAWRTLTSPTDTQYF	TGTGCCTGGAGGACCTTGACTAGCCCCACAGATACGCAGTATTTT
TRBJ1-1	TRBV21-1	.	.	CASSKSREYTEAFF	TGTGCCAGCAGCAAATCCAGGGAATACACTGAAGCTTTCTTT
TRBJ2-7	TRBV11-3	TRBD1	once	CASSNYGTDNEQYF	TGTGCCAGCAGCAATTACGGGACAGACAACGAGCAGTACTTC
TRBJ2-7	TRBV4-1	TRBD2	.	CASSQGPSGTTYEQYF	TGCGCCAGCAGCCAAGGCCCCAGCGGGACCACCTACGAGCAGTACTTC
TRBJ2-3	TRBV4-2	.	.	CASSQGHGGSTDTQYF	TGTGCCAGCAGCCAAGGGCACGGAGGGAGCACAGATACGCAGTATTTT
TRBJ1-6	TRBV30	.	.	CAWSVQETYNSPLHF	TGTGCCTGGAGTGTACAGGAGACCTATAATTCACCCCTCCACTTT
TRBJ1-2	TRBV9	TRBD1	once	CASGDTGGAWYGYTF	TGTGCCAGCGGCGATACAGGGGGCGCATGGTATGGCTACACCTTC
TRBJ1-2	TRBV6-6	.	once	CASSYSTLQDYGYTF	TGTGCCAGCAGTTACTCGACCCTTCAGGACTATGGCTACACCTTC
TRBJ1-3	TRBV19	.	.	CASSSSVGNTIYF	TGTGCCAGTAGTTCATCGGTTGGAAACACCATATATTTT
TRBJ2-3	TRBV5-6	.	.	CASSLATLARTDTQYF	TGTGCCAGCAGCTTGGCCACCCTAGCGCGCACAGATACGCAGTATTTT
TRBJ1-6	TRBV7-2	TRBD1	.	CASSRDRGEGSPLHF	TGTGCCAGCAGCCGCGACAGGGGTGAAGGTTCACCCCTCCACTTT
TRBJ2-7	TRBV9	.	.	CASSVTPGSYEQYF	TGTGCCAGCAGCGTAACCCCAGGCTCCTACGAGCAGTACTTC
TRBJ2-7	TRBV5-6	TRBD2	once	CASSLAWGGRTFYEQYF	TGTGCCAGCAGCTTGGCATGGGGCGGGAGGACCTTCTACGAGCAGTACTTC
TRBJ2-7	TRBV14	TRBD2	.	CASSKMTSGSNEQYF	TGTGCCAGCAGCAAGATGACTAGCGGGAGTAACGAGCAGTACTTC
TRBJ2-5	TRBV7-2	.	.	CASSLALDETQYF	TGTGCCAGCAGCTTAGCACTAGACGAGACCCAGTACTTC
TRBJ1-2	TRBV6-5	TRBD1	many	CASSYSISTGGGYTF	TGTGCCAGCAGTTACTCGATTTCTACAGGGGGTGGCTACACCTTC
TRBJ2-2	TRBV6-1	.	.	CASSERREGTGELFF	TGTGCCAGCAGTGAAAGGCGGGAAGGCACCGGGGAGCTGTTTTTT
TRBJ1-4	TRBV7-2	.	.	CASSLKGSGEGEKLFF	TGTGCCAGCAGCTTAAAGGGGTCCGGGGAGGGCGAAAAACTGTTTTTT
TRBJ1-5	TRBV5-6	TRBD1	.	CASSLDTGGNQPQHF	TGTGCCAGCAGCCTAGACACAGGGGGCAATCAGCCCCAGCATTTT
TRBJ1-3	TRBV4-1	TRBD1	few	CASSQLRTGRSSGNTIYF	TGCGCCAGCAGCCAATTAAGGACAGGGAGGTCGTCTGGAAACACCATATATTTT
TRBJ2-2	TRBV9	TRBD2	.	CASSVAGTSGSGGELFF	TGTGCCAGCAGCGTAGCTGGTACTAGCGGGAGTGGCGGGGAGCTGTTTTTT
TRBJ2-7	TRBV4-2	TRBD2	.	CASSQKREWTYEQYF	TGTGCCAGCAGCCAAAAGCGGGAGTGGACCTACGAGCAGTACTTC